Each of the 5 T cell receptor beta chains below was sequenced from the same sample in a study of blood T cell repertoires in COVID-19 (dated by TCRdb to the early 2020s). Libraries were constructed by the immunoSEQ multiplex PCR assay. TCRdb re-hosts the immuneACCESS table, in-frame sequences only. Its copies lack some clones; in the studies checked, an unresolved V gene accounts for under half of them, and the cause for the rest is not known. Counted in this sample were under 250,000 clones; approximately 87% of them appeared once. The ten biggest clones cover 6.2% of the sample. The source material was peripheral blood. Receptors were obtained from a man between 60 and 75 years old with acute or convalescent COVID-19.

V usage is TRBV6-5 and J usage is TRBJ1-5; 8 positions agree with TRBD1. Germline CDR1 is MNHEY and CDR2 is SVGAGI. The CDR3 has 14 residues. V shed 7 bases and J 4 bases; nucleotides not matched to a gene: 6. CDR3 in DNA: TGTGCCAGCAATAGCCGGACAGGGAATCAGCCCCAGCATTTT. As protein: CASNSRTGNQPQHF.

This clone was detected only a few times. This chain links TRBV5-4 with TRBJ2-3, with 11 bases matching TRBD2. The trim removed 5 bases at V and 1 base at J, leaving 6 bases unmatched. Germline V lookup: CDR1 SGHNT, CDR2 YYREEE (reference sequence). The CDR3 has 16 amino acids. The CDR3 is CASSSSGRLRTDTQYF. The CDR3 region has the DNA TGTGCCAGCAGTTCTAGCGGGAGGCTTCGCACAGATACGCAGTATTTT.

This clone was detected only a few times. The chain carries TRBV6-1 and TRBJ1-2, with unresolved D. The germline V gene has CDR1 MNHNS and CDR2 SASEGT. Deletions cut 1 base from V and 4 bases from J, with 13 bases between. The CDR3 is 15 residues long. The CDR3 coding sequence is TGTGCCAGCAGTGAAGGGTCGCGGGAGACCTATGGCTACACCTTC. Residues: CASSEGSRETYGYTF.

The chain recombines TRBV12-3 or TRBV12-4 with TRBJ1-1; a possible D gene is TRBD1 (5 bases). There are 13 residues in the CDR3. Between the trimmed V and J ends, which lost 6 bases and 3 bases, there was a span of 11 bases. CDR3 bases: TGTGCCAGCAGACCAGGGATATACACTGAAGCTTTCTTT. Residues: CASRPGIYTEAFF.

J is TRBJ1-3 and V is TRBV6-5, with TRBD1 matching over 8 bases. With 8 bases clipped from V and 4 bases from J, the junction kept 7 bases outside the gene matches. Germline CDR1 reads MNHEY; CDR2 reads SVGAGI. The CDR3 consists of 14 residues. The CDR3, as DNA: TGTGCCAGCTTCCCGACAGGGGACGGAAACACCATATATTTT. Its translation: CASFPTGDGNTIYF.